This T cell receptor (beta chain) stems from a study of liver allograft versus peripheral blood T cells (dated by TCRdb to 2018 to 2021). Broadly, across the study: T cell receptor repertoires present within transplanted livers were compared with repertoires in the peripheral blood of liver transplant recipients. What the study reported, not specific to this receptor: T cell receptor repertoires inside liver allografts were reported to differ from those detected in peripheral blood.

The instrument was an Illumina MiSeq. TCRdb ran its own pipeline on the public reads, namely fastp trimming at Q25 and MiXCR clone calling, and kept in-frame beta chains. Every CDR3 protein is listed once, alongside the most common genes and DNA of its rows. The sample profile shows fewer than 9,500 distinct CDR3 sequences; over 15% of them were found once. Around 1.9% of the sample belongs to the ten largest clones. This clonotype appeared a few times. Its target antigen remains unknown. Base qualities are not recorded, but no much larger clone differs from it by a single base. From V the trimming removes 2 bases and from J it removes 6 bases, while the gene matches leave 6 bases of the junction unaccounted for. From the germline V gene (reference sequence), CDR1 is DFQATT and CDR2 is SNEGSKA. The CDR3 contains 14 residues, cysteine and phenylalanine counted. Only the CDR3 portion is preserved as DNA: 42 bases, with reading frame beginning at the first base.

This TCR derives from a human patient who had a liver transplant. Post transplant, some T cells may arise from the graft donor. Rearrangement joined TRBV20-1 to TRBJ2-7, with 11 central nucleotides matching TRBD2. CDR3 region: CSARTGTSGIEQYF. The DNA reads TGCAGTGCTAGAACCGGGACTAGCGGAATCGAGCAGTACTTC.